Each of the 22 T cell receptor beta chains below was sequenced from the same sample in a study of blood T cell repertoires in COVID-19. Sequencing used immunoSEQ multiplex PCR; TCRdb keeps in-frame clones, though not all of them. The sample records 250,000 to 350,000 clones, around 86% being singletons. The sample taken for sequencing was peripheral blood. The receptor source for this set is a woman aged 45-65 years with acute or convalescent COVID-19.

The CDR3: CASSYRDRASYEQYF. Here the CDR3 DNA reads TGTGCCAGCTCTTACCGGGACAGGGCTTCCTACGAGCAGTACTTC. The chain combines TRBV18 with TRBJ2-7; 9 bases match TRBD1. Germline trimming cut 6 bases from V and 1 base from J; bases unmatched to any gene: 7. Looked up from germline, CDR1 is KGHSH and CDR2 is LQKENI. The CDR3 is made up of 15 amino acids.

CDR3: CASSHRARGGNTDTQYF. CDR3 DNA sequence: TGTGCCAGCAGCCATCGGGCACGAGGAGGGAACACAGATACGCAGTATTTT. The chain uses TRBV7-2 and TRBJ2-3; possibly TRBD2 for D (6 bases). The V gene's germline CDR1 is SGHTA and CDR2 FQGNSA. V gave up 5 bases and J gave up 2 bases, with 20 bases separating them. This CDR3 region has 17 residues.

This sequence joins TRBV5-1 and TRBJ2-1, with D perhaps matching TRBD2 (5 bases). The CDR3 runs to 15 residues. V shed 0 bases and J shed 0 bases, with 7 bases lying between them. Germline V lookup: CDR1 SGHRS, CDR2 YFSETQ. CDR3 loop: CASSLERSSYNEQFF. The CDR3 DNA follows: TGCGCCAGCAGCTTGGAGCGGAGCTCCTACAATGAGCAGTTCTTC.

This rearrangement joins TRBV18 to TRBJ1-5; the D gene is possibly TRBD1 (6 bases). The CDR3 totals 14 residues. With 4 bases removed from V and 7 bases from J, the gap between germline ends came to 14 bases. CDR1 KGHSH and CDR2 LQKENI come from the germline V gene. CDR3 sequence (DNA): TGTGCCAGCTCACTACAGGGAGGGGACCAGCCCCAGCATTTT. Its protein product is CASSLQGGDQPQHF.

The chain is built from TRBV7-3 and TRBJ2-1; 8 nucleotides agree with TRBD1. The CDR3 sequence is 15 residues long. The V gene end was trimmed by 5 bases and the J gene end by 4 bases; junction bases not matched to a gene: 7. The germline gives CDR1 SGHTA, CDR2 FQGTGA. The CDR3 sequence: CASSLDRGPYNEQFF. The CDR3, as DNA: TGTGCCAGCAGCCTCGACAGGGGCCCTTACAATGAGCAGTTCTTC.

This chain links TRBV5-1 with TRBJ1-2, with D uncertain. This CDR3 is built from 14 residues. V was clipped by 1 base and J by 2 bases, with 9 bases between them. The germline V gene has CDR1 SGHRS and CDR2 YFSETQ. CDR3 DNA: TGCGCCAGCAGCTTGCTCGGGGAGAACTATGGCTACACCTTC. Translating it yields CASSLLGENYGYTF. Using reference TRBV5-1 and TRBJ1-2 for the parts outside the CDR3, the full variable domain is KAGVTQTPRYLIKTRGQQVTLSCSPISGHRSVSWYQQTPGQGLQFLFEYFSETQRNKGNFPGRFSGRQFSNSRSEMNVSTLELGDSALYLCASSLLGENYGYTFGSGTRLTVV.

The genes are TRBV19 and TRBJ2-2; TRBD2 agrees at 8 bases. There are 16 residues in the CDR3. Germline lookup yields CDR1 LNHDA and CDR2 SQIVND (reference sequence). With 4 bases clipped from V and 1 base from J, the junction kept 5 bases outside the gene matches. CDR3 bases: TGTGCCAGTAGTAGGGGGCTAGCGGGGAACACCGGGGAGCTGTTTTTT. Protein product: CASSRGLAGNTGELFF.

V and J are TRBV13 and TRBJ1-5; no reliable D call. The CDR3 extends over 14 amino acids. Germline V gives CDR1 PRHDT, CDR2 FYEKMQ (reference sequence). V was pared by 3 bases and J by 2 bases, with 8 bases between. This chain's CDR3 is CASSFRVGNQPQHF. CDR3 nucleotide sequence: TGTGCCAGCAGCTTCCGAGTGGGCAATCAGCCCCAGCATTTT.

The chain recombines TRBV5-3 with TRBJ1-5, with TRBD1 as a possible D gene (6 bases). TRBV5-3 is an ORF, with its function uncertain. V shed 4 bases and J shed 0 bases, with 14 bases lying between them. This CDR3 is built from 16 residues. CDR3 nucleotides: TGTGCCAGAAGCCATACAGGGACCTATAGCAATCAGCCCCAGCATTTT. Its translation: CARSHTGTYSNQPQHF.

The chain has TRBV30 and TRBJ1-5; D might be TRBD1 (6 bases). The CDR3 covers 16 residues. V lost 0 bases and J 5 bases, leaving 17 bases between the germline ends. Germline-derived CDR1 and CDR2 are GTSNPN and SVGIG (reference sequence). The CDR3 sequence is CAWSVGGLLKDQPQHF. The CDR3 coding sequence is TGTGCCTGGAGTGTGGGGGGGCTCCTTAAAGATCAGCCCCAGCATTTT. Variable domain in full (rest from reference TRBV30 and TRBJ1-5): SQTIHQWPATLVQPVGSPLSLECTVEGTSNPNLYWYRQAAGRGLQLLFYSVGIGQISSEVPQNLSASRPQDRQFILSSKKLLLSDSGFYLCAWSVGGLLKDQPQHFGDGTRLSIL.

This chain links TRBV28 with TRBJ2-1; 8 positions agree with TRBD2. V dropped 3 bases and J dropped 7; count of bases not matched to a gene: 8. The CDR3 has 15 amino acids. Germline loops: CDR1 MDHEN, CDR2 SYDVKM. CDR3 sequence: CASSFISGSSNEQFF. The CDR3 DNA reads TGTGCCAGCAGTTTTATAAGCGGGAGCTCGAATGAGCAGTTCTTC.

J is TRBJ1-5 and V is TRBV15; no clear D gene. V was cut by 1 base and J by 2 bases, with 12 bases left in between. The germline V gene has CDR1 LNHNV and CDR2 YYDKDF (reference sequence). CDR3 length: 16 residues. The CDR3 loop reads CATSRGAGRGNQPQHF. The CDR3 coding sequence is TGTGCCACCAGCAGAGGGGCCGGGAGAGGCAATCAGCCCCAGCATTTT.

This clone was counted only a few times. The V call is TRBV10-3, the J call TRBJ2-7, with D tentatively TRBD1 (6 bases). Germline CDR1 is ENHRY and CDR2 is SYGVKD. CDR3 length: 15 amino acids. V lost 7 bases to trimming and J lost 4 bases, with 20 bases between them. The CDR3 DNA is TGTGCCATCACCAATCAAATAGGGGGAAAGTACGAGCAGTACTTC. The encoded protein is CAITNQIGGKYEQYF.

The J gene is TRBJ1-5, the V gene TRBV30, with 7 bases lining up with TRBD1. V gave up 6 bases and J gave up 0 bases; unmatched junction bases: 2. This CDR3 spans 13 amino acids. Germline V CDR1 and CDR2: GTSNPN, SVGIG (reference sequence). The CDR3 nucleotides are TGTGCCTGTACAGGGGATAGCAATCAGCCCCAGCATTTT. This translates into CACTGDSNQPQHF.

The gene calls are TRBV5-5 and TRBJ1-1; the match to TRBD1 covers 7 bases. The junction had 7 bases not matched to a gene; V was cut back by 2 bases and J by 0 bases. The CDR3 consists of 16 residues. Germline values: CDR1 SGHKS, CDR2 YYEKEE (reference sequence). The CDR3 loop reads CASSLTPGQLNTEAFF. The CDR3 DNA follows: TGTGCCAGCAGCTTAACCCCGGGACAGCTGAACACTGAAGCTTTCTTT.

The V call is TRBV7-9, the J call TRBJ2-3, with a possible D match to TRBD1 (6 bases). V was pared by 5 bases and J by 5 bases, with 17 bases between. The CDR3 runs to 15 residues. The germline CDR1 and CDR2 sequences are SEHNR and FQNEAQ (reference sequence). The CDR3: CASSPRNRVEDTQYF. The CDR3 coding sequence is TGTGCCAGCAGCCCTCGGAACAGGGTAGAAGATACGCAGTATTTT.

V usage is TRBV27 and J usage is TRBJ1-2; a possible D gene is TRBD1 (6 bases). The V gene lost 6 bases and the J gene lost 3 bases, with 14 bases spanning the gap. This CDR3 is 14 amino acids long. The germline V gene has CDR1 MNHEY and CDR2 SMNVEV (reference sequence). CDR3 coding DNA: TGTGCCAGCAGCTTGACCCAGGGGTACTATGGCTACACCTTC. This encodes CASSLTQGYYGYTF.

This clone was seen a single time. The CDR3 loop reads CASSRGYSGQNEQFF. The CDR3 nucleotides read TGTGCCAGCAGTCGGGGGTATAGCGGTCAAAATGAGCAGTTCTTC. The chain joins TRBV6-2 or TRBV6-3 to TRBJ2-1, with D possibly matching TRBD2 (6 bases). V was clipped by 5 bases and J by 7 bases, with 18 bases between them. Germline V gene lookup returns CDR1 MNHEY and CDR2 SVGEGT. This CDR3 is built from 15 residues.

The rearrangement links TRBV4-1 to TRBJ2-3, with 13 bases lining up with TRBD2. The V segment lost 5 bases and the J segment 5 bases; nucleotides outside the gene matches: 4. CDR3 length equals 15 residues. Germline CDR1 is MGHRA and CDR2 is YSYEKL. CDR3 DNA: TGCGCCAGCAGCAAGGGACTAGCGGGACTAGATACGCAGTATTTT. It codes for CASSKGLAGLDTQYF.

Here the CDR3 reads CASSLLQYEQYF. In nucleotides, the CDR3 is TGTGCCAGCAGCTTACTACAGTACGAGCAGTACTTC. This sequence joins TRBV11-2 and TRBJ2-7; D remains ambiguous. Germline loops: CDR1 SGHAT, CDR2 FQNNGV. The CDR3 sequence is 12 residues long. V gave up 2 bases and J gave up 4 bases, with 6 bases separating them.

This clone was recorded once. The gene calls are TRBV30 and TRBJ1-5; D is perhaps TRBD1 (6 bases). This CDR3 spans 13 amino acids. Trimming pared 4 bases from V and 6 bases from J, leaving 13 bases between. Per germline, CDR1 GTSNPN and CDR2 SVGIG (reference sequence). CDR3 protein: CAWTRGAGQPQHF. The CDR3 DNA reads as TGTGCCTGGACACGGGGGGCGGGTCAGCCCCAGCATTTT. Using reference TRBV30 and TRBJ1-5 for the parts outside the CDR3, the full variable domain is SQTIHQWPATLVQPVGSPLSLECTVEGTSNPNLYWYRQAAGRGLQLLFYSVGIGQISSEVPQNLSASRPQDRQFILSSKKLLLSDSGFYLCAWTRGAGQPQHFGDGTRLSIL.

The chain combines TRBV28 with TRBJ2-1, with TRBD1 matching over 7 bases. Germline V CDR1 and CDR2: MDHEN, SYDVKM. This CDR3 has 16 amino acids. V gave up 6 bases and J gave up 1 base; unmatched junction bases: 9. In nucleotides, the CDR3 is TGTGCCAGCAGGCCCATACAGGGGCATTCCTACAATGAGCAGTTCTTC. It codes for CASRPIQGHSYNEQFF.